Listed here is a single T cell receptor beta chain. The repertoire was sequenced with immunoSEQ multiplex PCR; TCRdb's copy has only in-frame clones and lacks some. The sample includes about 86,000 clones, roughly 81% of them seen just once. The CDR3 is 17 residues long. Trimming left V 2 bases short and J 8 bases short, with 23 bases between. The germline CDR1 and CDR2 sequences are SGHNT and YYREEE (reference sequence). The sample comes from a study of identifying expanded T cells in peripheral blood. V is TRBV5-4 and J is TRBJ2-1; D possibly corresponds to TRBD1 (6 bases). This TCR was sampled from a person between 18 and 75 years old in good health. Sample: blood. CDR3 residues: CASSFPTTGSEVDEQFF. As DNA, the CDR3 is TGTGCCAGCAGCTTCCCAACGACAGGCTCCGAGGTCGATGAGCAGTTCTTC.